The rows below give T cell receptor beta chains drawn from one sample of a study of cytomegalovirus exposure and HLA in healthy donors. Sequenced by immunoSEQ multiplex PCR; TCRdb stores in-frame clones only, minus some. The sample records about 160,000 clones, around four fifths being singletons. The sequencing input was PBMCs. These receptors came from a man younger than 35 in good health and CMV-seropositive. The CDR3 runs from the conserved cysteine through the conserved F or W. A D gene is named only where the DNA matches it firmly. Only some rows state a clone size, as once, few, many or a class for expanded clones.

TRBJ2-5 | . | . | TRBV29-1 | CSVERNRVYGETQYF | TGCAGCGTTGAAAGAAACAGGGTTTATGGAGAGACCCAGTACTTC
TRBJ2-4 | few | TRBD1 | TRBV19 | CASSPQGATKNIQYF | TGTGCCAGTAGTCCACAGGGGGCTACCAAAAACATTCAGTACTTC
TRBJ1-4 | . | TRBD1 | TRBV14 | CASSQEDRDEKLFF | TGTGCCAGCAGCCAAGAGGACAGGGATGAAAAACTGTTTTTT
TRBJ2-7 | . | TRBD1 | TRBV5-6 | CASSWGTDYEQYF | TGTGCCAGCAGCTGGGGGACAGACTACGAGCAGTACTTC
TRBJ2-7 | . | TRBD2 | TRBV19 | CASSSRTSGEQYF | TGTGCCAGTAGTTCAAGGACTAGCGGGGAGCAGTACTTC
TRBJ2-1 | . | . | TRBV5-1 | CASSLDWGVTDEQFF | TGCGCCAGCAGCTTGGATTGGGGGGTTACGGATGAGCAGTTCTTC
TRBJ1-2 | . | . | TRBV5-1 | CASSPGDGNYGYTF | TGCGCCAGCAGTCCAGGGGACGGGAACTATGGCTACACCTTC
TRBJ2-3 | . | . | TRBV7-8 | CASSWGGHSTDTQYF | TGTGCCAGCAGCTGGGGGGGGCATAGCACAGATACGCAGTATTTT
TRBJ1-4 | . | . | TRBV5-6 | CASSLSWEEKLFF | TGTGCCAGCAGCTTGTCCTGGGAGGAAAAACTGTTTTTT
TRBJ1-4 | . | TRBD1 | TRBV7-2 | CASSLVRTGLPEKLFF | TGTGCCAGCAGCTTAGTCAGGACAGGGCTCCCTGAAAAACTGTTTTTT
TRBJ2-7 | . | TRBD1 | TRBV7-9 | CASSYRDSTEQYF | TGTGCCAGCAGCTACCGGGACAGCACCGAGCAGTACTTC
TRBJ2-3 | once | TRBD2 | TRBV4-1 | CASSQEGLAGGGDTQYF | TGCGCCAGCAGCCAAGAGGGACTAGCGGGAGGGGGAGATACGCAGTATTTT
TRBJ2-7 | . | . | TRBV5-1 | CASRLLGEVYYEQYF | TGCGCCAGCAGATTACTAGGGGAGGTGTACTACGAGCAGTACTTC
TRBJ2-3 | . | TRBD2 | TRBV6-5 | CASSYVAGGVDTQYF | TGTGCCAGCAGTTACGTGGCGGGAGGGGTAGATACGCAGTATTTT
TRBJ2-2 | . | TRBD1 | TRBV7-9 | CASMGDRGSTGELFF | TGTGCCAGTATGGGGGACAGGGGGTCCACCGGGGAGCTGTTTTTT
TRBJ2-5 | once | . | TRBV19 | CASSIGILRNQETQYF | TGTGCCAGTAGTATAGGGATACTCAGGAACCAAGAGACCCAGTACTTC
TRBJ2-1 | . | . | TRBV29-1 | CSVDAHSSLSSYNEQFF | TGCAGCGTTGATGCTCACTCGTCACTAAGCTCCTACAATGAGCAGTTCTTC
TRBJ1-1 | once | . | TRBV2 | CASSTQGSTEAFF | TGTGCCAGCAGTACCCAGGGGAGCACTGAAGCTTTCTTT
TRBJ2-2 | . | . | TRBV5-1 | CASSLGLVTGELFF | TGCGCCAGCAGCTTAGGACTGGTCACCGGGGAGCTGTTTTTT
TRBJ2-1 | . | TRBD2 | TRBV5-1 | CASGAGTRDNEQFF | TGCGCCAGCGGAGCCGGGACTAGGGACAATGAGCAGTTCTTC
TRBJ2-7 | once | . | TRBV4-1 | CASSTQRFSSYEQYF | TGCGCCAGCAGCACCCAGCGGTTCAGCTCCTACGAGCAGTACTTC
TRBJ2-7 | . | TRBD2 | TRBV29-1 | CSVEGEGLYEQYF | TGCAGCGTTGAGGGGGAGGGCCTCTACGAGCAGTACTTC
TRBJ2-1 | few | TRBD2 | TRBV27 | CASSPGGAYNEQFF | TGTGCCAGCAGCCCTGGGGGGGCCTACAATGAGCAGTTCTTC
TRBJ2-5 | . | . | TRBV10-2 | CASYHPAYREGRKTQYF | TGCGCCAGCTACCACCCCGCGTACAGGGAAGGGCGGAAGACCCAGTACTTC
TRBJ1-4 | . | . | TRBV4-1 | CASSQALQGATNEKLFF | TGCGCCAGCAGCCAAGCCTTACAGGGAGCAACTAATGAAAAACTGTTTTTT
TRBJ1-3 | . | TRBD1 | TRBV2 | CASSEGTVRNTIYF | TGTGCCAGCAGTGAGGGGACAGTCAGAAACACCATATATTTT
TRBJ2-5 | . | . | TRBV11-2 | CASSRQGGETQYF | TGTGCCAGCAGCCGCCAGGGGGGAGAGACCCAGTACTTC
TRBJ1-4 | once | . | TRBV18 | CASSADSEKLFF | TGTGCCAGCTCAGCCGACAGTGAAAAACTGTTTTTT
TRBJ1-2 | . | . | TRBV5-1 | CASKTGHVENYGYTF | TGCGCCAGCAAAACAGGGCATGTCGAAAACTATGGCTACACCTTC
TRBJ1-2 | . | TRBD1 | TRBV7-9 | CASSLGDRDGYTF | TGTGCCAGCAGCTTAGGGGACAGGGATGGCTACACCTTC
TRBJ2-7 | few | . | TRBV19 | CASSIHSLNEQYF | TGTGCCAGTAGTATCCACTCTTTGAACGAGCAGTACTTC
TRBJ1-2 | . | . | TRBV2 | CASSRPGRVLGYTF | TGTGCCAGCAGCCGGCCAGGGAGGGTCCTTGGCTACACCTTC
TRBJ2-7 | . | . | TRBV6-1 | CASSEVGDEQYF | TGTGCCAGCAGTGAAGTCGGGGACGAGCAGTACTTC
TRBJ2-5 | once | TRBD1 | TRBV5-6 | CASSLGTGWETQYF | TGTGCCAGCAGCCTCGGGACAGGGTGGGAGACCCAGTACTTC
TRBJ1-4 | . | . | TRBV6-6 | CASSYSRNEKLFF | TGTGCCAGCAGTTACTCGAGAAACGAAAAACTGTTTTTT
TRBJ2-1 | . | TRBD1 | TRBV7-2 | CASSLGTGPYNEQFF | TGTGCCAGCAGCTTAGGGACAGGGCCCTACAATGAGCAGTTCTTC
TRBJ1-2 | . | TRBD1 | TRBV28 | CASRDRGVIRANYGYTF | TGTGCCAGCAGGGACAGGGGAGTCATTAGGGCTAACTATGGCTACACCTTC
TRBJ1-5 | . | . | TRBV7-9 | CASSASGTQHF | TGTGCCAGCAGCGCCTCCGGGACCCAGCATTTT
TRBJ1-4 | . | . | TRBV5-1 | CASSFGSATNEKLFF | TGCGCCAGCAGCTTCGGGTCAGCAACTAATGAAAAACTGTTTTTT
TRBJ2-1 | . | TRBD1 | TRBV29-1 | CSATINSGQAYEQFF | TGCAGCGCCACAATAAATTCTGGACAGGCATATGAGCAGTTCTTC
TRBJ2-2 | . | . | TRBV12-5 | CASGSLGPTGELFF | TGTGCTAGTGGTTCCCTTGGGCCCACCGGGGAGCTGTTTTTT
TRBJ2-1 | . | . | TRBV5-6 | CASSLGGPLANEQFF | TGTGCCAGCAGCTTGGGTGGGCCTCTAGCGAATGAGCAGTTCTTC
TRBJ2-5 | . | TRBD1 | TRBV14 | CASNPRGQETQYF | TGTGCCAGCAACCCCAGGGGGCAAGAGACCCAGTACTTC
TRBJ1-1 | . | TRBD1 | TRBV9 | CASSGDRDRAPEAFF | TGTGCCAGCAGCGGAGACCGGGACAGGGCACCCGAAGCTTTCTTT
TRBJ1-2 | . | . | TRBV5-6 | CASSLVRGNYGYTF | TGTGCCAGCAGCTTGGTTAGGGGCAACTATGGCTACACCTTC
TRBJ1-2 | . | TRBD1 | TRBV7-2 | CASSFPDRSVVSGYTF | TGTGCCAGCAGCTTCCCGGACAGGTCGGTGGTGAGCGGCTACACCTTC
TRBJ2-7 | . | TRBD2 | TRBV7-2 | CASSLGFPGGVYEQYF | TGTGCCAGCAGCTTAGGGTTCCCGGGGGGGGTCTACGAGCAGTACTTC
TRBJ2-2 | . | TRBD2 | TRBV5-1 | CASSPGGTRTGELFF | TGCGCCAGCAGCCCGGGGGGAACAAGGACCGGGGAGCTGTTTTTT
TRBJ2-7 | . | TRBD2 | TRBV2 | CASSPGRGAAGEQYF | TGTGCCAGCAGCCCCGGGAGGGGCGCAGCCGGTGAGCAGTACTTC
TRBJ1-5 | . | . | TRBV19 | CATSSQGGSNQPQHF | TGTGCCACCTCCTCGCAAGGGGGTAGCAATCAGCCCCAGCATTTT
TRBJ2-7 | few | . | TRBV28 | CASSLPGGLSYEQYF | TGTGCCAGCAGTTTGCCTGGGGGGTTATCCTACGAGCAGTACTTC
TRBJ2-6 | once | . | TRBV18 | CASSPAGLASGANVLTF | TGTGCCAGCTCGCCCGCAGGACTGGCCTCTGGGGCCAACGTCCTGACTTTC
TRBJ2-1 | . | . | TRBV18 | CASSPEADNEQFF | TGTGCCAGCTCACCCGAGGCCGACAATGAGCAGTTCTTC
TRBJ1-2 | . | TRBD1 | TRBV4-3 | CASSQMTGGSSYTF | TGCGCCAGCAGCCAAATGACAGGGGGATCGAGCTACACCTTC
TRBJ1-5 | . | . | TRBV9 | CASSPWGGNQPQHF | TGTGCCAGCAGCCCATGGGGGGGCAATCAGCCCCAGCATTTT
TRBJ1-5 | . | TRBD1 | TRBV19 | CASLGTAFNQPQHF | TGTGCCAGTCTAGGGACAGCCTTCAATCAGCCCCAGCATTTT
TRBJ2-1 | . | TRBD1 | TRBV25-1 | CASSDITGGWGYNEQFF | TGTGCCAGCAGTGACATAACAGGGGGCTGGGGCTACAATGAGCAGTTCTTC
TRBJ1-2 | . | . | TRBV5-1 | CASSRDTGDYGYTF | TGCGCCAGCAGCCGGGACACCGGGGACTATGGCTACACCTTC
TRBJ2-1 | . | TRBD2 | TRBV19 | CASRETSGRDSYNEQFF | TGTGCCAGTAGGGAGACTAGCGGGAGAGATTCCTACAATGAGCAGTTCTTC